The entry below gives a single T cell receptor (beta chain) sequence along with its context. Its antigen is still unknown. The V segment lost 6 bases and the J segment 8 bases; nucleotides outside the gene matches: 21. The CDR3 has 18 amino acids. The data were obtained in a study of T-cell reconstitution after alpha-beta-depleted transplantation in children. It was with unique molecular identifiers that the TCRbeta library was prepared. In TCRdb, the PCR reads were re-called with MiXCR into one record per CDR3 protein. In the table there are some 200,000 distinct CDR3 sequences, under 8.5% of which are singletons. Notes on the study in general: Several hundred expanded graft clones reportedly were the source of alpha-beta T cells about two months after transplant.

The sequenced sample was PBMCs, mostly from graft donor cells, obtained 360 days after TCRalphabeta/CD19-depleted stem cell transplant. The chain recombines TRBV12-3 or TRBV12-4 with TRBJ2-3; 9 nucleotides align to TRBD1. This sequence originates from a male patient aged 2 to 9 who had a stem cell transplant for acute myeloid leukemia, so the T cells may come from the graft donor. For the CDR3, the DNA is TGTGCCAGCAGCCTACACCCTTGGGACAGGGAGCGAGGAGGTACGCAGTATTTT. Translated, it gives CASSLHPWDRERGGTQYF.